This T cell receptor (beta chain) was retrieved from a study of vaccination and CD4 T cells after COVID-19 (dated 2022 in TCRdb). Notes on the research overall: SARS-CoV-2 positivity had been established in the convalescent patients by nasal swab PCR, and mild disease was recorded in roughly 9 of these patients and severe disease in one. In 10 COVID-19 convalescent patients and 4 infection-naive healthy vaccine recipients, the spike-specific CD4+ TCR repertoire before mRNA vaccination was compared with the repertoire after mRNA vaccination. The cultures were stimulated with overlapping spike peptide pools from SARS-CoV-2 and from the common cold coronaviruses HCoV-NL63, HCoV-OC43 and HCoV-229E. The convalescent cohort comprised six males and four females, including two Hispanic individuals, seven Caucasians, two Asians and one multiracial person. The time from the second vaccine dose to post-vaccine blood sampling had a median of roughly 77 days and ranged from about 14 to 241 days. Two doses of either the Pfizer-BioNTech BNT162b2 vaccine (n=8) or the Moderna mRNA-1273 vaccine (n=2) were administered to participants. Control cultures used a CEFX viral epitope pool as positive control, an HIV-1 Nef peptide pool as negative control, or no peptide. Post-COVID blood samples were collected from convalescent patients a median of approximately 100 days after diagnosis, with a range of about 35 to 170 days.

In the paper's terms, the treatment or condition label means: approximately 11-day PBMC culture with coronavirus spike peptide pools or control peptides (ViraFEST assay). To expand antigen-specific T cells with peptide pools and then pick out the expanded clonotypes through TCR sequencing, the study relied on the ViraFEST assay. The convalescent patients' positive SARS-CoV-2 PCR tests fell between March and December 2020, which was before the Alpha, Beta and Delta variants emerged in the United States. Each well held around 1.9 million PBMCs cultured with approximately 10 ug/ml peptide pools in IMDM containing approximately 5% human AB serum and around 10 IU/ml IL-2. On days 3 and 7, half of the culture medium was replaced with fresh IL-2-containing medium. After more than 8 days of culture, CD4+ T cells were isolated by negative selection using the EasySep CD4+ T cell isolation kit. Ficoll-Paque Plus gradient centrifugation was used to isolate PBMCs from whole blood, and the isolated PBMCs were then either used fresh or cryopreserved at -140C. Culture conditions were generally each tested in triplicate wells.

CDR1 is given as SEHNR and CDR2 as FQNEAQ, both from the germline V gene (reference sequence). V is pared back by 6 bases and J by 5 bases, with 19 bases lying between the germline termini. Spanning cysteine to phenylalanine, the CDR3 consists of 15 amino acids. The only DNA kept is the CDR3, 45 bases in frame from the first base. Comment on this clonotype: Which antigen it targets is not known. The sample holds no much larger clone one base away, and base qualities are not on file.

The library was produced with PCR. At the Johns Hopkins FTIC core, DNA from the cultured CD4+ T cells underwent TCR sequencing with the Oncomine TCR Beta short-read assay. The QIAamp micro DNA kit was used to extract genomic DNA from the cultured CD4+ T cells. Oncomine TCR Beta libraries from cultured CD4+ T cells were pooled using unique dual indexes and sequenced on an Illumina iSeq 100. Per the source publication's procedure: Non-productive sequences were removed, and CDR3s that did not start with C, did not end with F or W, or were shorter than 7 amino acids were discarded. Antigen-specific clonotypes were identified using the MANAFEST web application through comparison of peptide-stimulated wells with reference and other culture wells. For a clone to be called positive, the clone needed an FDR below 0.05, an odds ratio above 5, and a productive frequency above 0.1% in at least two of three replicate wells. Clonotypes that were significantly expanded in both SARS-CoV-2 spike wells and at least one common cold coronavirus spike condition were defined as cross-reactive. Levenshtein distances (stringdist) and unrooted phylogenetic trees (ape) in R version 3.6.1 were used to assess CDR3 homology. The public reads were quality trimmed at Q25 with fastp and then assembled into clones with MiXCR by TCRdb, keeping productive beta chains. Identical CDR3 protein sequences are pooled into one entry, listed with their most common genes and DNA. These V and J calls are TCRdb output, not the study's own analysis. In all, the sample holds about 26,000 distinct CDR3 sequences, and 64% of those were seen once. The ten largest make up 4% to 5.5% of the sample.

Overall results and qualifications from the work: Of the vaccine-specific clones in convalescent patients, 304 of 307, or nearly all, reacted only to SARS-CoV-2 spike and did not cross-react with common cold coronaviruses. In convalescent patients, a median around 89% of post-vaccine SARS-CoV-2-reactive clones were detected only after vaccination, suggesting vaccine-specific priming. An increase in the median number of SARS-CoV-2-reactive clonotypes from approximately 23 after infection to roughly 38 after vaccination was observed, but the change was not found to be significant. The study included relatively few convalescent patients and did not analyze early timepoints after natural infection.

The sequenced sample was CD4+ T cells from blood, cultured in vitro. The receptor was derived from a human donor who had recovered from COVID-19. Recombination joined TRBV7-9 with TRBJ2-5, and the D gene may be TRBD2, 5 bases matching. The bases read TGTGCCAGCAGTCCCCGGGATGCAGTCGGGGAGACCCAGTACTTC. It specifies CASSPRDAVGETQYF.